This TCR beta chain was recovered during a study of T cell responses to AZD1222 COVID-19 vaccine. Study results and limitations: Only after the peak T cell response were repertoires sampled.

The assay was immunoSEQ multiplex PCR, and TCRdb's table has in-frame clones only and misses some. The table lists about 39,000 clones, 88% of them singletons. The germline gives CDR1 MDHEN, CDR2 SYDVKM. This CDR3 contains 14 residues. Trimming took 4 bases from V and 3 from J, leaving 9 bases between them. Worth noting for this clone: The antigen remains undetermined.

The chain employs TRBV28 and TRBJ2-2; no reliable D call. The specimen comprised peripheral blood, sampled 28 days after the second dose of the MenACWY control vaccine. This receptor was taken from an adult who received the MenACWY meningococcal vaccine as a control. CDR3 region: CASSSFRDTGELFF. The DNA of the CDR3 is TGTGCCAGCAGTTCCTTCCGGGACACCGGGGAGCTGTTTTTT.